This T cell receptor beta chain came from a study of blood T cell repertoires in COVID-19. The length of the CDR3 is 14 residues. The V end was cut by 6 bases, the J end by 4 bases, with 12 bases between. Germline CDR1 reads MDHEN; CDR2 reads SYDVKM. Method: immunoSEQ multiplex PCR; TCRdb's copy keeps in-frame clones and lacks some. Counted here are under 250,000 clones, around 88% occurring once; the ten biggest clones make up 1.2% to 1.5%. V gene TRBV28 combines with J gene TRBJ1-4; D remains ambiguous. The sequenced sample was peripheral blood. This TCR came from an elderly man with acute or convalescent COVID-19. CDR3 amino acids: CASREAAGNEKLFF. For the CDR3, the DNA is TGTGCCAGCAGGGAGGCGGCGGGTAATGAAAAACTGTTTTTT.